One T cell receptor (beta chain) is described in this entry. Per germline, CDR1 KGHSH and CDR2 LQKENI. This CDR3 is 14 amino acids long. Trimming left V 2 bases short and J 0 bases short, with 8 bases between. Seattle patients were enrolled while actively infected and followed longitudinally. The sample originates from a study of blood T cell repertoires in COVID-19. Turning to the study itself: Researchers got acute and convalescent COVID-19 samples from the United States, Italy and Spain. Sources were T cells, B-cell-depleted T cells, or PBMCs; the material itself was cDNA or gDNA.

In the study's own analysis: Counts of nucleated cells, estimated from reference gene primer amplification, were obtained. Using immunoSEQ multiplex PCR, the repertoire was profiled, and TCRdb retains in-frame clones only, with some absent. V and J calls and clone size are copied from that table; D and trimming were computed from the DNA. Here the sample spans 250,000 to 350,000 clones, over 75% being singletons. The sample taken for sequencing was peripheral blood. The sequence came from a human donor with COVID-19, enrolled during active disease. The donor label of this sample is uncertain. The chain recombines TRBV18 with TRBJ2-7; tentatively, D is TRBD2 (6 bases). CDR3 loop: CASSPAGSSYEQYF. As DNA, the CDR3 is TGTGCCAGCTCACCAGCGGGGAGCTCCTACGAGCAGTACTTC. Based on the CDR3 plus reference TRBV18 and TRBJ2-7, the full variable domain is NAGVMQNPRHLVRRRGQEARLRCSPMKGHSHVYWYRQLPEEGLKFMVYLQKENIIDESGMPKERFSAEFPKEGPSILRIQQVVRGDSAAYFCASSPAGSSYEQYFGPGTRLTVT.